The next 5 T cell receptor beta chains were all read from a single sample in a study of T cells in Graves' hyperthyroidism and ophthalmopathy. Amplification of TCR beta CDR3 regions was performed using RNA transcripts as template. An initial round of RT-PCR targeting the TCR CDR3 relied on the HTBI primer set. TCRdb processed the multiplex PCR reads anew with MiXCR; each CDR3 protein has one entry. The sample lists around 340,000 distinct CDR3 sequences; 18% were seen once. The sample was blood. The source of these receptors is a woman in her forties or fifties with Graves' hyperthyroidism.

This clonotype was seen just once. A much larger clone is a single base away; this may be a read error. The conserved final phenylalanine or tryptophan is absent from the CDR3, which likely points to a read error. The chain links TRBV7-2 to TRBJ2-7; 11 nucleotides agree with TRBD2. The CDR3 sequence is 15 residues long. Germline CDR1 is SGHTA and CDR2 is FQGNSA. The trim removed 5 bases at V and 2 bases at J, leaving 5 bases unmatched. The CDR3, as DNA: TGTGCCAGCAGCCTCAATAGCGGGAGGGCCTACGAGCAGTACCTC. This encodes CASSLNSGRAYEQYL.

Ten or more counts support this clonotype. The chain links TRBV3-1 to TRBJ2-7, with TRBD1 identical over 9 bases. The CDR3 runs 15 residues. Trimming cost V 4 bases and J 3 bases; bases outside gene matches: 7. Germline CDR1 and CDR2: LGHDT and YNNKEL (reference sequence). The CDR3 DNA is TGTGCCAGCAGCCGAAGGCCGGGACAGGGCTACGAGCAGTACTTC. Protein product: CASSRRPGQGYEQYF.

This clonotype has only a few counts. The gene calls are TRBV7-9 and TRBJ1-4, with D possibly being TRBD1 (5 bases). The CDR3 contains 14 residues. V was cut by 1 base and J by 8 bases, with 11 bases left in between. Germline CDR1 SEHNR, CDR2 FQNEAQ (reference sequence). In DNA, the CDR3 is TGTGCCAGCAGCTTAGGGTGGGGGATCGAAAAACTGTTTTTT. Protein product: CASSLGWGIEKLFF.

The J gene is TRBJ1-1, the V gene TRBV27; TRBD1 is a possible D gene (6 bases). V was shortened by 8 bases and J by 2 bases, with 15 bases between the two germline ends. This CDR3 is 14 amino acids long. CDR1 MNHEY and CDR2 SMNVEV come from the germline V gene (reference sequence). CDR3 in DNA: TGTGCCAGCCGCCCGTGGACAGCAAACACTGAAGCTTTCTTT. It yields the protein CASRPWTANTEAFF.

This clonotype has just a few counts. This chain joins TRBV30 and TRBJ2-2, with 7 bases aligning to TRBD2. The CDR3 spans 14 residues. V lost 5 bases, J lost 3 bases, and 6 bases stayed unmatched. Germline lookup yields CDR1 GTSNPN and CDR2 SVGIG (reference sequence). The CDR3 spells CAWAGTKDTGELFF. The DNA of the CDR3 is TGTGCCTGGGCCGGGACTAAAGACACCGGGGAGCTGTTTTTT.